This TCR beta chain was documented in a study of post-analysis software for immune sequencing data. Study results and limitations: Normalized Chao1 diversity was significantly reduced in patients versus controls. There were a handful of TRBV segments more frequent in patients than controls, and TRBV5-6, TRBV5-1 and TRBV20-1 were among them.

Incorporated into the TCR beta cDNA libraries were unique molecular identifiers, which served to reduce PCR and sequencing biases. TCRdb re-called the PCR reads with MiXCR, one entry per CDR3 protein. The data contain 750,000 to 950,000 distinct CDR3 sequences, around 42% of them singletons. The CDR3 spans 15 residues. Germline V gives CDR1 SGHNT, CDR2 YYREEE (reference sequence). As to this clonotype: Its cognate antigen is unknown. The junction does not match germline at one end; this may be a read error.

The sample comprised blood. The TCR sequence derives from a girl aged 5 to 17 with multiple sclerosis. V gene TRBV5-4 combines with J gene TRBJ2-1, with TRBD2 matching 7 bases. The CDR3 DNA follows: TGTGCCTGCAGCTTCTACGCGGGAGACTACAATGAGCAGTTCTTC. Amino acids: CACSFYAGDYNEQFF.